This T cell receptor beta chain was documented in a study of lymphopenia after photon versus proton radiotherapy. The germline V and J ends were trimmed by 0 bases and 2 bases, with 8 bases remaining between them. CDR1 is LGHNA, CDR2 YNFKEQ, per germline. The CDR3 has 15 residues. Study findings and constraints: Better survival with proton therapy was suggested as possible, not demonstrated. Oligoclonal CD8+ Temra expansion after nadir drove photon patients' diversity drop. Relative stability marked proton patients; photon patients lost diversity and naive cells. Post-nadir TCR diversity decline inversely tracked overall survival among those who died.

Generated by immunoSEQ multiplex PCR, the TCRdb table keeps only in-frame clones and is missing some. The repertoire consists of roughly 45,000 clones, with roughly 85% occurring once and the leading ten covering 2.2%. Notes on this clone: Its antigen is unknown.

The receptor comes from a man between 40 and 49 years old with gastric cancer. Specimen: peripheral blood, collected from a patient treated with photon-based radiotherapy. This chain uses TRBV4-2 with TRBJ1-5, with TRBD1 as a possible D gene (6 bases). CDR3 amino acids: CASSQDRTGNQPQHF. In DNA form, the CDR3 reads TGTGCCAGCAGCCAAGATAGGACAGGCAATCAGCCCCAGCATTTT.